Listed here is a single T cell receptor beta chain. Its target is unknown. A second PCR of about 7 to 12 cycles used a sample-barcoded 5' primer and a J-beta primer mix. TCRdb redid the calling of the 5' RACE reads with MiXCR, one entry per CDR3 protein. The sample shows 1.5 million to 1.8 million distinct CDR3 sequences, roughly 43% of them seen only once. This specimen belongs to a study of blood T cells in healthy people across ages. Study summary: When template switching was applied, about one barcoded beta molecule was captured per two T cells.

Per the germline V gene, CDR1 is MGHRA and CDR2 is YSYEKL. The V end was cut by 1 base, the J end by 1 base, with 10 bases between. This CDR3 comprises 15 residues. Peripheral blood was drawn, around 9.5 milliliters per donor. General study results and limits: CMV status of donors was not determined, possibly confounding expanded clonotype changes. The long-lived group displayed more naive CD4+ cells, plus higher diversity, than the aged donors did.

The gene calls are TRBV4-1 and TRBJ2-5; D is undetermined. This clonotype was obtained from a woman under 30 in good health. Material: blood. DNA of the CDR3: TGCGCCAGCAGCCAAGTGGTGGTCCCCCAAGAGACCCAGTACTTC. This gives the protein CASSQVVVPQETQYF.